This T cell receptor beta chain was retrieved from a study of shared clonotypes between healthy human individuals. The wider study: Donors, aged 18 to 49, were a couple of women and three men. Three plates each covered CD4 naive and memory; CD8 naive two, CD8 memory one. Study-wide findings and caveats: It was expected that sequencing depth would affect clonotype sharing among donors.

This CDR3 comprises 15 residues. V was shortened by 6 bases and J by 5 bases, with 16 bases between the two germline ends. The germline V gene encodes CDR1 MNHNS and CDR2 SASEGT. As regards this clone: No antigen is known for it.

Clones were read by immunoSEQ multiplex PCR, and TCRdb kept only the in-frame ones, dropping some. The sample holds hundreds of thousands of clones, about 95% seen once. The rearrangement uses TRBV6-1 and TRBJ2-2, with D perhaps given as TRBD1 or TRBD2 (5 bases each). The TCR comes from a woman aged 30 to 39 in good health. The sample taken for sequencing was naive CD4+ T cells sorted from blood. The subset is: CD45RA+ positively selected. The chain's CDR3 is CASSPWGWLTGELFF. The CDR3 bases are TGTGCCAGCAGCCCGTGGGGGTGGTTAACCGGGGAGCTGTTTTTT.